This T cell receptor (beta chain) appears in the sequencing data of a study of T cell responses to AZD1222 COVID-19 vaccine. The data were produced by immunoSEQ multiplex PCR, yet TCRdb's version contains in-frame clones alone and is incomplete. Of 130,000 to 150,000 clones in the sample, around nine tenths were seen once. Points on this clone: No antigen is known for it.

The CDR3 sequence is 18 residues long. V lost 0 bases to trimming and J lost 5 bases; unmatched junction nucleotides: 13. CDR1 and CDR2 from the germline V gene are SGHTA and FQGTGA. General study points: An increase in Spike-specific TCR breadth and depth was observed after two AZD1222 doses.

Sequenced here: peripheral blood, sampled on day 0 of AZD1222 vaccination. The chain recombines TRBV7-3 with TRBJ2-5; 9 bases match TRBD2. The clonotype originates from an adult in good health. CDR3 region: CASSLTRRVGGREETQYF. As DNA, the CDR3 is TGTGCCAGCAGCTTAACTCGAAGGGTCGGCGGGAGGGAGGAGACCCAGTACTTC.